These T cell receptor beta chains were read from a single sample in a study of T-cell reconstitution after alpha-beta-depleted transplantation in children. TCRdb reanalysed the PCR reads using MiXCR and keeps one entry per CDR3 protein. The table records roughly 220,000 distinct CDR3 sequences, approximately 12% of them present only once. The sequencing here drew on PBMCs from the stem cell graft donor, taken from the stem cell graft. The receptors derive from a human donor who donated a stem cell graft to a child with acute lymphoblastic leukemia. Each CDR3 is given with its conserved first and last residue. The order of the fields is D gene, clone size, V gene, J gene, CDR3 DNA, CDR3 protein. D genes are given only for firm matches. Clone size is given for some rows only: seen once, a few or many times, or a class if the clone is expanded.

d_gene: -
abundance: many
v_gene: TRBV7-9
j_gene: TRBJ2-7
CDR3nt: TGTGCCAGCAGCCTCGGGGCGACCTACGAGCAGTACTTC
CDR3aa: CASSLGATYEQYF

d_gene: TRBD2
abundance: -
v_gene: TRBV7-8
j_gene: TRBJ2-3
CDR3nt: TGTGCCAGCACCTTTCGAGCGGGAGCGGGGGTTAACCCGCAGTATTTT
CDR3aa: CASTFRAGAGVNPQYF

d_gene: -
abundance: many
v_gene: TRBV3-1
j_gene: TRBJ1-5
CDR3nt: TGTGCCAGCAGCCAGCGAAACGGGAATCAGCCCCAGCATTTT
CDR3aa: CASSQRNGNQPQHF

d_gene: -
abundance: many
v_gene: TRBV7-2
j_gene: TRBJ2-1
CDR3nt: TGTGCCAGCAGCTCCAGCGATTCAGGAATCAATGAGCAGTTCTTC
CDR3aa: CASSSSDSGINEQFF

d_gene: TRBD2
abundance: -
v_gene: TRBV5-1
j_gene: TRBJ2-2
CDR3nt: TGCGCCAGCTCCGGACTAGCGGGGGCCGGCGGGGAGCTGTTTTTT
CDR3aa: CASSGLAGAGGELFF

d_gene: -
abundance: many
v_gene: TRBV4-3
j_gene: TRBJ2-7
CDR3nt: TGCGCCAGCAGCCAAGTCGCGACGGCAGAAGTTAACTCCTACGAGCAGTACTTC
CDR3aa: CASSQVATAEVNSYEQYF

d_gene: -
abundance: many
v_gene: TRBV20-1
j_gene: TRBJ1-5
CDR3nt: TGCAGTGCTTGGACCCAGAGTAGCAATCAGCCCCAGCATTTT
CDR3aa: CSAWTQSSNQPQHF

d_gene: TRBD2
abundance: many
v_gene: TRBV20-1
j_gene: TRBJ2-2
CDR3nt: TGCAGTGCGACAACTAGCGGGAGGGCCTTCGGGGAGCTGTTTTTT
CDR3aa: CSATTSGRAFGELFF

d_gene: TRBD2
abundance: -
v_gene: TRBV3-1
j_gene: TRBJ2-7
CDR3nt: TGTGCCAGCAGCCCGAGACTAGCGGGAGGAGTAGGCGAGCAGTACTTC
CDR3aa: CASSPRLAGGVGEQYF

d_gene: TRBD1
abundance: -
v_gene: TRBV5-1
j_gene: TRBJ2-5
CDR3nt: TGCGCCAGCAGCTTCAGACAGGGGGCGGGAGAGACCCAGTACTTC
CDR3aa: CASSFRQGAGETQYF

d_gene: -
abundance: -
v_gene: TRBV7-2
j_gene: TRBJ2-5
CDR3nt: TGTGCCAGCAGCTTACTGTCGGAGACCCAGTACTTC
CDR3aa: CASSLLSETQYF

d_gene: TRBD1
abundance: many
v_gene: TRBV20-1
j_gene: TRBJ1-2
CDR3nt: TGCAGTGCTAGCCCGGGACAGGGCCGTAAGGATGGCTACACCTTC
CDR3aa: CSASPGQGRKDGYTF

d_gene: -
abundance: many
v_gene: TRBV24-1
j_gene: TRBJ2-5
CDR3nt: TGTGCCACCAGTGCACCGGGCTTCCAAGAGACCCAGTACTTC
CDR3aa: CATSAPGFQETQYF

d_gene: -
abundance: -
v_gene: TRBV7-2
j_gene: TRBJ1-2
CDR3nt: TGTGCCAGCAGCTTATCCGGCTATGGCTACACCTTC
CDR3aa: CASSLSGYGYTF

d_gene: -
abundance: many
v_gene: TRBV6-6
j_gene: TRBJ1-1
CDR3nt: TGTGCCGGGGGGAGGAGGGACACTGAAGCTTTCTTT
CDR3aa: CAGGRRDTEAFF

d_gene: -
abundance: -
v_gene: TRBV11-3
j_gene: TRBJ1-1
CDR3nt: TGTGCCAGCAGCTTAGGCAATGGACGGTCCATGAACACTGAAGCTTTCTTT
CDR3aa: CASSLGNGRSMNTEAFF

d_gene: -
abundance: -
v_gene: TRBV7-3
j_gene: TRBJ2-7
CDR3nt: TGTGCCAGCAGCTCCTTCTCAAGCGCGAGTTACGAGCAGTACTTC
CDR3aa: CASSSFSSASYEQYF

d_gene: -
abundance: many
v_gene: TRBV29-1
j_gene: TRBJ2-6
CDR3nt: TGCAGCGTTGTTTCCTTCTCTGGGGCCAACGTCCTGACTTTC
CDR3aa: CSVVSFSGANVLTF

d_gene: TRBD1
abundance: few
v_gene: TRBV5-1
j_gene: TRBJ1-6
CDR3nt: TGCGCCAGCAGCTTGACGGCAGGGGGCCGCTCACCCCTCCACTTT
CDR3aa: CASSLTAGGRSPLHF

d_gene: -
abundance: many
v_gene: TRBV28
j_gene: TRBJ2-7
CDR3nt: TGTGCCAGCAGTCCGGGGGGCTTTCCCTACGAGCAGTACTTC
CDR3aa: CASSPGGFPYEQYF

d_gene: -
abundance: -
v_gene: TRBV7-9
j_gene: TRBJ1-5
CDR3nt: TGTGCCAGCAGCTTAGACGGCAAAAATCAGCCCCAGCATTTT
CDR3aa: CASSLDGKNQPQHF

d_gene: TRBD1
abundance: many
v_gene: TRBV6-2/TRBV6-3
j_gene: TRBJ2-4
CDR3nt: TGTGCCAGCAGCCGAAGGACAGGGGGCAACGCCAAAAACATTCAGTACTTC
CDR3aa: CASSRRTGGNAKNIQYF

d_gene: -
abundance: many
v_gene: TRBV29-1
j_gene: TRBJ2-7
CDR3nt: TGCAGCGTGGACCTGGGAGGAGGTCGGGACGAGCAGTACTTC
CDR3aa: CSVDLGGGRDEQYF

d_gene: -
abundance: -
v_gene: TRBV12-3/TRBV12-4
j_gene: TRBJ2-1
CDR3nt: TGTGCCAGCATGGGGGGCAGTGAGCAGTTCTTC
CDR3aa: CASMGGSEQFF

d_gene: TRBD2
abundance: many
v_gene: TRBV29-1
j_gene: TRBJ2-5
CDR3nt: TGCAGCGTTGTTGGGACTAGCGGGGAAGAGACCCAGTACTTC
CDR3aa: CSVVGTSGEETQYF

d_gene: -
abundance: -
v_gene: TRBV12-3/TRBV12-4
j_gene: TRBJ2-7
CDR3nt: TGTGCCAGCAGTCCCCGGGACAAACCCTACGAGCAGTACTTC
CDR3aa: CASSPRDKPYEQYF

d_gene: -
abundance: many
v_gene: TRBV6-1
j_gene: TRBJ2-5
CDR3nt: TGTGCCAGCGCACGAGGGGCAGGGCCGGGGTCTGGAGAGACCCAGTACTTC
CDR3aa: CASARGAGPGSGETQYF

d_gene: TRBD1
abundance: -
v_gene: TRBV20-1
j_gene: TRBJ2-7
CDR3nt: TGCAGTGCTAGACCAACAGGGGGCTTAAACGAGCAGTACTTC
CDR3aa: CSARPTGGLNEQYF

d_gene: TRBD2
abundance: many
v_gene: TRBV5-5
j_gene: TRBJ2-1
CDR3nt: TGTGCCAGCAGCTCGAGACTAGCCAACGATGAGCAGTTCTTC
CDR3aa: CASSSRLANDEQFF

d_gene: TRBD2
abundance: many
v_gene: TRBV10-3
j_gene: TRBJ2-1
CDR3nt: TGTGCCATCAGTGCCTCTATGGCGGGAGAGAACCACAATGAGCAGTTCTTC
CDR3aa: CAISASMAGENHNEQFF

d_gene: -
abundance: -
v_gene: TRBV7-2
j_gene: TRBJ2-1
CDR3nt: TGTGCCTATGCGGGGCAGGGCGGAAATGAGCAGTTCTTC
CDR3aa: CAYAGQGGNEQFF

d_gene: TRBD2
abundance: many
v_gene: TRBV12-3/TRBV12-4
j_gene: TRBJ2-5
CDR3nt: TGTGCCAGCAGGCGAGGACTAGCGGGGGCGTTCGAGGAGACCCAGTACTTC
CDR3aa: CASRRGLAGAFEETQYF